Listed here is a single T cell receptor beta chain. This record comes from a study of blood T cell repertoires in COVID-19. The data were produced by immunoSEQ multiplex PCR, yet TCRdb's version contains in-frame clones alone and is incomplete. The table lists about 210,000 clones, around 89% of them singletons. The CDR3 is made up of 14 amino acids. V was pared by 3 bases and J by 5 bases, with 16 bases between. From germline, CDR1 is SQVTM and CDR2 ANQGSEA. The sample was peripheral blood. This TCR was sampled from a man between 65 and 85 years old with acute or convalescent COVID-19. V gene TRBV29-1 combines with J gene TRBJ2-5, with TRBD1 as a possible D gene (7 bases). The CDR3, as DNA: TGCAGCGTTGAGCAGACAGGGAGGTCGGAGACCCAGTACTTC. Translated, it gives CSVEQTGRSETQYF.